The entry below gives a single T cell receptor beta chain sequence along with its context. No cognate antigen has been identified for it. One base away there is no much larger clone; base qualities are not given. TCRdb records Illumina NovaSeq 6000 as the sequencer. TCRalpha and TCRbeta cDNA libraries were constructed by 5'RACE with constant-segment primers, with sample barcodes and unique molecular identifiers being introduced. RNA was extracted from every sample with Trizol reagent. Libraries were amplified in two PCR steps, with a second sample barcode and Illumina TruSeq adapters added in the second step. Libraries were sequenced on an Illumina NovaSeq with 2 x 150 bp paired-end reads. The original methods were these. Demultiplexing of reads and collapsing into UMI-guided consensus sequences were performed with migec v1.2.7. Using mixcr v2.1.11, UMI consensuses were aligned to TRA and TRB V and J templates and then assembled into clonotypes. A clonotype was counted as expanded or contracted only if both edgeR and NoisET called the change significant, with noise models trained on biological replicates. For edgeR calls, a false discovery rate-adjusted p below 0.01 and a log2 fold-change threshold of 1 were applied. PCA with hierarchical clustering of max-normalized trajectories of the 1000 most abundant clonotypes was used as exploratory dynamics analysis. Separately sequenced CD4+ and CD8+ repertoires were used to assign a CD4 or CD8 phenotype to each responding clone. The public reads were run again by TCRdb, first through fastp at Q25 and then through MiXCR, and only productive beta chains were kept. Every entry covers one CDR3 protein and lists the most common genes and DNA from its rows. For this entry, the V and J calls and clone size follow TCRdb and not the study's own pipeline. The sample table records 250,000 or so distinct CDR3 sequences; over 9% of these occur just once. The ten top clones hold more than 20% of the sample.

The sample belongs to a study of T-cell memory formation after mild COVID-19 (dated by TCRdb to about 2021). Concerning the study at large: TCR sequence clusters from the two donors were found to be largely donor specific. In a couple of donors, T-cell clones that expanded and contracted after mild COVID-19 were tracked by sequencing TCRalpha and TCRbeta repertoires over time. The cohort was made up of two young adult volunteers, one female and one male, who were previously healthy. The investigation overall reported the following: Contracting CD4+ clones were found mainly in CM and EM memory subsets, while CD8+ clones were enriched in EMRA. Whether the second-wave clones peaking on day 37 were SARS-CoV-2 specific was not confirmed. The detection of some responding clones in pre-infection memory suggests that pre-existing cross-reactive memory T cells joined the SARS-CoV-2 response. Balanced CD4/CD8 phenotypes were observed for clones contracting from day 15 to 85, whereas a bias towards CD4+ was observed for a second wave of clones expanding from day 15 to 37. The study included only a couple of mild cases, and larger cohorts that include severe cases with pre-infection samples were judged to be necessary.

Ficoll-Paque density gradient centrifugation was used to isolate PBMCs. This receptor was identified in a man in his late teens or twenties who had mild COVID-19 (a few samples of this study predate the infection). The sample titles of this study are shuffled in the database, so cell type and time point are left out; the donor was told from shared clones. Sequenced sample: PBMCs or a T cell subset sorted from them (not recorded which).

The DNA reads as follows: TGCGCCAGCAGCACCGGGACAGGGGTGGAGACCCAGTACTTC. It is translated as CASSTGTGVETQYF. The chain employs TRBV5-1 and TRBJ2-5; the central 10 bases match TRBD1. The germline V gene sets CDR1 to SGHRS and CDR2 to YFSETQ. Taken from cysteine to phenylalanine, the CDR3 has 14 residues. Solely the CDR3 DNA is kept, with 42 bases framed from the first base. Germline trimming: 4 bases from V, 5 bases from J; junction bases outside gene matches: 5.